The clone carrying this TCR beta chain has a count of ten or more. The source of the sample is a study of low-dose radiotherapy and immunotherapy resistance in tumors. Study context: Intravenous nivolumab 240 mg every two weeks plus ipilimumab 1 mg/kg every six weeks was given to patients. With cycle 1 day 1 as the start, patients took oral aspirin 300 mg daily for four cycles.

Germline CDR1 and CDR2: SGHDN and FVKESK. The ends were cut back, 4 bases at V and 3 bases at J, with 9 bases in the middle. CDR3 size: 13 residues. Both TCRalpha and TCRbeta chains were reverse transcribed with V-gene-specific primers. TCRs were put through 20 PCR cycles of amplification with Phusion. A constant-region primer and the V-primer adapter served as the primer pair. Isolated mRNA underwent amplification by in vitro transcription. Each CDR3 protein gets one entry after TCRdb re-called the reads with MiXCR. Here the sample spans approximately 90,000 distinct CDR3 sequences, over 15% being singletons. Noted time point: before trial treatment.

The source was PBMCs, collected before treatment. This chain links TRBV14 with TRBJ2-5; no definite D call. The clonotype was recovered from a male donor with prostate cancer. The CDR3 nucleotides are TGTGCCAGCAGCCTAAAAAATAAAGAGACCCAGTACTTC. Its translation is CASSLKNKETQYF.